These T cell receptor beta chains were read from a single sample in a study of sequential checkpoint blockade in melanoma. Using immunoSEQ multiplex PCR, the repertoire was profiled, and TCRdb retains in-frame clones only, with some absent. The top ten hold 4.8% of the sample, which has approximately 20,000 clones, over 65% seen once. The starting material was tumor tissue (inferred from file names), obtained from a patient given nivolumab and ipilimumab in sequence. The origin of the receptors is a human donor with melanoma. The CDR3 runs from the conserved cysteine through the conserved F or W. Fields, in order: CDR3 length, D gene, V gene, J gene, clone size, CDR3 DNA, CDR3 protein. The D gene is left open where the match is weak. Size tells how often a clone was seen (once, few, many) or the class of an expanded clone, and some rows leave it out.

>15|TRBD2|TRBV5-1|TRBJ2-3|.
TGCGCCAGCAGCTTGGTCCGGGGGGGCACAGATACGCAGTATTTT
CASSLVRGGTDTQYF
>14|.|TRBV9|TRBJ2-7|few
TGTGCCAGCGTCCGTGGACGGACCTACTACGAGCAGTACTTC
CASVRGRTYYEQYF
>15|.|TRBV5-1|TRBJ1-1|.
TGCGCCAGCAGCTTGGCCGACCCCTCAAACACTGAAGCTTTCTTT
CASSLADPSNTEAFF
>13|.|TRBV25-1|TRBJ1-1|few
TGTGCCAGCAGTGAGGGGTCGGGGATCAATTTTTTCTTT
CASSEGSGINFFF
>15|.|TRBV29-1|TRBJ1-2|.
TGCAGCGTTGAGTTGGTGGCGCTGGTTTCATCAGGCTACACCTTC
CSVELVALVSSGYTF
>15|.|TRBV18|TRBJ2-1|.
TGTGCCAGCTCACCACAAAATAGCGGCTACAATGAGCAGTTCTTC
CASSPQNSGYNEQFF
>15|.|TRBV6-8|TRBJ1-4|few
TGTGCCAGCAGTTACTCGATATCCCGGGGAGAAAAACTGTTTTTT
CASSYSISRGEKLFF
>14|.|TRBV11-3|TRBJ2-3|many
TGTGCCAGCAGCCCCGGACAGAGCACAGATACGCAGTATTTT
CASSPGQSTDTQYF
>14|.|TRBV9|TRBJ2-7|.
TGTGCCAGCAGCGTAGAACCAGGGACTTACGAGCAGTACTTC
CASSVEPGTYEQYF
>16|TRBD1|TRBV23-1|TRBJ1-3|.
TGCGCCAGCAGCTTGGCGGGACAGGGGCTCGGAAACACCATATATTTT
CASSLAGQGLGNTIYF
>17|.|TRBV19|TRBJ2-1|.
TGTGCCAGTAGTATCGGGCTTGGGGACATCCCCTACAATGAGCAGTTCTTC
CASSIGLGDIPYNEQFF
>13|.|TRBV7-4|TRBJ1-2|.
TGTGCCAGCAGCCCAGACGGGAACTATGGCTACACCTTC
CASSPDGNYGYTF
>14|.|TRBV14|TRBJ2-1|once
TGTGCCAGCTCACAAAGCCAGACCTACAATGAGCAGTTCTTC
CASSQSQTYNEQFF
>14|.|TRBV9|TRBJ2-2|medium-sized
TGTGCCAGCAGCGTGGCGGGCCACACCGGGGAGCTGTTTTTT
CASSVAGHTGELFF
>15|.|TRBV28|TRBJ2-1|.
TGTGCCAGCAGTTTTGGTCAGAGCTCCTACAATGAGCAGTTCTTC
CASSFGQSSYNEQFF
>13|.|TRBV10-3|TRBJ1-3|.
TGTGCCATACAGGGACCCGTCGGGGACACCATATATTTT
CAIQGPVGDTIYF
>14|.|TRBV15|TRBJ2-1|.
TGTGCCACCAGTGGCGAAGGGGGTTCCAATGAGCAGTTCTTC
CATSGEGGSNEQFF
>13|.|TRBV28|TRBJ2-5|.
TGTGCCAGCACCACGGACTGGTCCCAGGCCCAGTACTTC
CASTTDWSQAQYF
>15|.|TRBV7-6|TRBJ2-1|once
TGTGCCAGCAGCTTAAGGGATGTGACGAACAATGAGCAGTTCTTC
CASSLRDVTNNEQFF
>13|.|TRBV30|TRBJ1-2|.
TGTGCCTGGAGGGCAGGGACCTACTATGGCTACACCTTC
CAWRAGTYYGYTF
>14|TRBD1|TRBV19|TRBJ2-3|.
TGTGCCAGTAGTAGCGGTGAGGGGGCTAATACGCAGTATTTT
CASSSGEGANTQYF
>16|.|TRBV7-6|TRBJ1-1|.
TGTGCCAGCAGCTTAGCTCCCAGGGGTGCGAACACTGAAGCTTTCTTT
CASSLAPRGANTEAFF
>15|TRBD1|TRBV5-1|TRBJ1-1|.
TGCGCCAGCAGCTTCCTGACAGGGGGAAACACTGAAGCTTTCTTT
CASSFLTGGNTEAFF
>13|.|TRBV6-8|TRBJ1-1|few
TGTGCCAGCAGTTTTGACAGGAACACTGAAGCTTTCTTT
CASSFDRNTEAFF
>14|TRBD2|TRBV28|TRBJ2-7|.
TGTGCCAGCAGTCTAAGCGGGGCCCTGGGCGAGCAGTACTTC
CASSLSGALGEQYF
>16|.|TRBV11-3|TRBJ2-2|few
TGTGCCAGCAGCAACACCGGGACAAGGAACACCGGGGAGCTGTTTTTT
CASSNTGTRNTGELFF
>14|TRBD1|TRBV29-1|TRBJ2-1|.
TGCAGCGCACGGGACAGGGCATCCTACAATGAGCAGTTCTTC
CSARDRASYNEQFF
>15|.|TRBV6-7|TRBJ1-1|.
TGTGCCAGCAGTGAGAGGGACGGACGAAACACTGAAGCTTTCTTT
CASSERDGRNTEAFF
>16|TRBD1|TRBV11-3|TRBJ2-5|.
TGTGCCAGCAGCTTCCGATCCGGGACAGGGGAGGAGACCCAGTACTTC
CASSFRSGTGEETQYF
>14|TRBD2|TRBV29-1|TRBJ2-1|.
TGCAGCGTTGCCTTTAGCGGGGGGGCCAGTGAGCAGTTCTTC
CSVAFSGGASEQFF
>14|.|TRBV2|TRBJ1-2|.
TGTGCCAGCGCAATCCAGGGTCTGAGTTATGGCTACACCTTC
CASAIQGLSYGYTF
>15|.|TRBV7-6|TRBJ2-7|few
TGTGCCAGCAGCTTAGCAGGGGCGAATTCCGGAGGGCAGTACTTC
CASSLAGANSGGQYF
>13|.|TRBV6-8|TRBJ2-3|few
TGTGCCAGCAGTTACTCGCGGTTGGATACGCAGTATTTT
CASSYSRLDTQYF
>12|.|TRBV4-1|TRBJ2-7|.
TGCGCCAGCAGCCAAGGAGGCTACGAGCAGTACTTC
CASSQGGYEQYF
>15|.|TRBV29-1|TRBJ2-3|once
TGCAGCGTTTACCCTCCGGGCCCGAGACTAGATACGCAGTATTTT
CSVYPPGPRLDTQYF
>15|.|TRBV6-8|TRBJ2-2|.
TGTGCCAGCAGTTACGAACCACGAACCACCGGGGAGCTGTTTTTT
CASSYEPRTTGELFF
>11|.|TRBV30|TRBJ2-1|.
TGTGCCTGGAGTGTTGCCAGGGAGCAGTTCTTC
CAWSVAREQFF
>14|TRBD1|TRBV5-1|TRBJ2-7|.
TGCGCCAGCAGCCCGGGACAGGGAAGTTCCGAGCAGTACTTC
CASSPGQGSSEQYF
>18|TRBD1|TRBV11-3|TRBJ1-3|.
TGTGCCAGCAGCTGGAATGGCGGGACAGAAGCCTCTGGAAACACCATATATTTT
CASSWNGGTEASGNTIYF
>16|TRBD1|TRBV19|TRBJ2-3|.
TGTGCCAGTACTCCCAAAGACAGGGGGACCCGAGATACGCAGTATTTT
CASTPKDRGTRDTQYF
>14|.|TRBV6-8|TRBJ1-5|.
TGTGCCACCAATTCAGGGACCAGCAATCAGCCCCAGCATTTT
CATNSGTSNQPQHF
>14|TRBD1|TRBV10-1|TRBJ1-6|.
TGCGCCAGCAGTGAGGGGACAGGGGGTTCACCCCTCCACTTT
CASSEGTGGSPLHF
>15|.|TRBV15|TRBJ1-2|.
TGTGCCACCAGCGGAGGGAGGTTCCCTTTCGGTGGCTACACCTTC
CATSGGRFPFGGYTF
>13|.|TRBV14|TRBJ2-7|few
TGTGCCAGCAGCCAAGTATGGTATACAGCGCAGTACTTC
CASSQVWYTAQYF
>15|TRBD1|TRBV29-1|TRBJ1-3|.
TGCAGCGCTGGGGTCGGACAGGGAAGACGAAACACCATATATTTT
CSAGVGQGRRNTIYF
>17|.|TRBV11-1|TRBJ1-2|.
TGTGCCAGCCAGCAGAGCGGGCAGGGCCCTTCCAGGTATGGCTACACCTTC
CASQQSGQGPSRYGYTF
>15|TRBD1|TRBV11-3|TRBJ2-7|.
TGTGCCAGCAGCTCCACAGACAGGGACCCCTACGAGCAGTACTTC
CASSSTDRDPYEQYF
>15|TRBD1|TRBV30|TRBJ1-1|.
TGTGCCTGGAGTCCCCGTTGGACAGGGGGAACTGAAGCTTTCTTT
CAWSPRWTGGTEAFF